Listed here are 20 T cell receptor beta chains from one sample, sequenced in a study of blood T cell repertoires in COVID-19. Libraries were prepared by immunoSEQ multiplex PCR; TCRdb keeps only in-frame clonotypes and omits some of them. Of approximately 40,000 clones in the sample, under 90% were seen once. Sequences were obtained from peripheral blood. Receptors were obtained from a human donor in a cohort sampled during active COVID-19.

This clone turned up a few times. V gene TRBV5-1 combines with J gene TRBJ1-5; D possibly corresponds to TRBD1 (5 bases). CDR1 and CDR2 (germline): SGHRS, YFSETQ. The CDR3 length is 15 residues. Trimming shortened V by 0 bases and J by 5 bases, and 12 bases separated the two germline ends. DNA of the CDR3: TGCGCCAGCAGCTTGGGGCTAACGGGGGATCAGCCCCAGCATTTT. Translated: CASSLGLTGDQPQHF.

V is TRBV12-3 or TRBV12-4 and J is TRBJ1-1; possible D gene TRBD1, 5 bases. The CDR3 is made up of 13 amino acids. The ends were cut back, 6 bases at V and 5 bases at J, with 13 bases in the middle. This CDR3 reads CASRYGRGTEAFF. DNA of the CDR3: TGTGCCAGCAGATACGGACGGGGGACTGAAGCTTTCTTT.

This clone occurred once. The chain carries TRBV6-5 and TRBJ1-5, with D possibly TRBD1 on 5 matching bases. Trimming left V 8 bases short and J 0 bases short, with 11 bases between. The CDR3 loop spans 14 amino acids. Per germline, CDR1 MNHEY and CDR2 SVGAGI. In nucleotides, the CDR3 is TGTGCCAGCGTGAGGGGAGGTAGCAATCAGCCCCAGCATTTT. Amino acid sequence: CASVRGGSNQPQHF.

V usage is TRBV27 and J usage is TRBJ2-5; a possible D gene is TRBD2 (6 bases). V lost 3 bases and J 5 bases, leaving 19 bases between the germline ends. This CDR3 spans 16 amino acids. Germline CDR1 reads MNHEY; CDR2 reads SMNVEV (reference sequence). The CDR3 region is CASSFSRGTGRETQYF. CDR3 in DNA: TGTGCCAGCAGTTTTAGTCGGGGGACCGGGCGGGAGACCCAGTACTTC.

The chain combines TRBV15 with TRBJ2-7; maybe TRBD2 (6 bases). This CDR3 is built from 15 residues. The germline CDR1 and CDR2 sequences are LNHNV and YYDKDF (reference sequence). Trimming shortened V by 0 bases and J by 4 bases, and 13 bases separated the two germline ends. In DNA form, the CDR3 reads TGTGCCACCAGCAGAGATCCGGGGGAGGTGTACGAGCAGTACTTC. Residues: CATSRDPGEVYEQYF. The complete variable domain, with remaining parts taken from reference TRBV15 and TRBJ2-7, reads DAMVIQNPRYQVTQFGKPVTLSCSQTLNHNVMYWYQQKSSQAPKLLFHYYDKDFNNEADTPDNFQSRRPNTSFCFLDIRSPGLGDTAMYLCATSRDPGEVYEQYFGPGTRLTVT.

The CDR3: CASSPRTGGIYEQYF. The CDR3 coding sequence is TGTGCCAGCAGCCCCAGGACAGGGGGAATCTACGAGCAGTACTTC. This chain joins TRBV7-9 and TRBJ2-7, with 10 bases fitting TRBD1. This CDR3 has 15 residues. The junction had 7 bases not matched to a gene; V was cut back by 5 bases and J by 3 bases. CDR1 is SEHNR, CDR2 FQNEAQ, per germline (reference sequence).

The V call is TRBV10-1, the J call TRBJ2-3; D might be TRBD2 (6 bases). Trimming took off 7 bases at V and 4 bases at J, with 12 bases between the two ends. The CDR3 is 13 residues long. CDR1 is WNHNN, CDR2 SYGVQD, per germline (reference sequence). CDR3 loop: CASTSGRPDTQYF. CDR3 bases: TGCGCCAGCACCTCGGGGAGGCCAGATACGCAGTATTTT.

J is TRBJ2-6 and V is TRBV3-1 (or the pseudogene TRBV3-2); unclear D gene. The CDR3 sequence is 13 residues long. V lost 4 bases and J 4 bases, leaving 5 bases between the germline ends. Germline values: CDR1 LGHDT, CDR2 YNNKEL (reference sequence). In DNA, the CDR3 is TGTGCCAGCAGCCTCGTGGGGGCCAACGTCCTGACTTTC. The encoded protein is CASSLVGANVLTF.

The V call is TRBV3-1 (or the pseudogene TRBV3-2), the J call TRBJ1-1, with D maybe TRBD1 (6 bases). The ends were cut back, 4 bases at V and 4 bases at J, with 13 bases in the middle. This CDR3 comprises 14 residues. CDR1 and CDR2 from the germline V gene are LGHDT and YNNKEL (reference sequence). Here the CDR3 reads CASSRQAGGTEAFF. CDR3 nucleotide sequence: TGTGCCAGCAGCCGACAGGCCGGAGGCACTGAAGCTTTCTTT.

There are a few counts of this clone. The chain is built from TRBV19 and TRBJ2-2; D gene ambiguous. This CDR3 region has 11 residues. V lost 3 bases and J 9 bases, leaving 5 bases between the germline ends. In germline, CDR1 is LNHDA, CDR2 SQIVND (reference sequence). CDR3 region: CASSIFRELFF. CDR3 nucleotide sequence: TGTGCCAGTAGTATCTTCCGGGAGCTGTTTTTT.

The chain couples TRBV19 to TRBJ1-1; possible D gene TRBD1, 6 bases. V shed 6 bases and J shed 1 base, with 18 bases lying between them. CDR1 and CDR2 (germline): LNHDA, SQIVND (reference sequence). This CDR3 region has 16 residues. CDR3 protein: CASSSLRGHKNTEAFF. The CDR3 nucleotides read TGTGCCAGTAGCTCACTTCGGGGACATAAGAACACTGAAGCTTTCTTT.

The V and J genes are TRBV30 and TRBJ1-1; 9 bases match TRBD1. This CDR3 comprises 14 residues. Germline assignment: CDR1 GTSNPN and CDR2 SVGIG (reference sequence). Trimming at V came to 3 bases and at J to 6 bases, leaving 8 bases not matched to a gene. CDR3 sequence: CAWRVDRGISEAFF. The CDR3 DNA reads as TGTGCCTGGAGAGTCGACAGGGGGATTTCTGAAGCTTTCTTT.

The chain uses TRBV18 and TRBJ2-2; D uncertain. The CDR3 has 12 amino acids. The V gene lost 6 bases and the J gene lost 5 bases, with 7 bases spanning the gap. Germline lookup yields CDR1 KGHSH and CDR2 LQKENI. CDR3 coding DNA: TGTGCCAGCTCGGCCGGGACCGGGGAGCTGTTTTTT. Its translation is CASSAGTGELFF.

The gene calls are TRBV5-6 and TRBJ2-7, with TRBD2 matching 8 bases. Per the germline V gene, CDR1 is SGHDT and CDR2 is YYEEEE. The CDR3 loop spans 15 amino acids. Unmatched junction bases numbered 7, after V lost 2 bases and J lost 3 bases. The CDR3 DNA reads TGTGCCAGCAGCTTTCCCCGGGGGGGGGTCTACGAGCAGTACTTC. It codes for CASSFPRGGVYEQYF.

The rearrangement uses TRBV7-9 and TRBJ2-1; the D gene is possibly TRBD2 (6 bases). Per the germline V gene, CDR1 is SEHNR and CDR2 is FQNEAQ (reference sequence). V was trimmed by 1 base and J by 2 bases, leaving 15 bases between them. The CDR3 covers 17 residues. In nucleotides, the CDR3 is TGTGCCAGCAGCTTAGGCCCCTTTGGCGGGGCCTACAATGAGCAGTTCTTC. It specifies CASSLGPFGGAYNEQFF.

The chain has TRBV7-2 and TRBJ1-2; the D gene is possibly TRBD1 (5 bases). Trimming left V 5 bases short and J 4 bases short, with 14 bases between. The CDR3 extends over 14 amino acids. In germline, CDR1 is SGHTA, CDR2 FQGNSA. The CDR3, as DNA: TGTGCCAGCAGCCCCGCCGGGGGGACCTATGGCTACACCTTC. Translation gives CASSPAGGTYGYTF.

The CDR3, as DNA: TGTGCCAGCAGCTCCGGGACAGGACCCTACGAGCAGTACTTC. Its protein is CASSSGTGPYEQYF. This chain joins TRBV5-8 and TRBJ2-7, with 8 nucleotides matching TRBD1. The germline CDR1 and CDR2 sequences are SGHTS and YDEGEE. The CDR3 runs to 14 residues. With V trimmed by 3 bases and J by 2 bases, 4 bases remained unmatched.

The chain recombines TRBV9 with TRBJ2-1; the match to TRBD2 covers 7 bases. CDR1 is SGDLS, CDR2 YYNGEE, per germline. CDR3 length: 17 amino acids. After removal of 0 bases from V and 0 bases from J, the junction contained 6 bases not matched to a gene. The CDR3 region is CASSVAPLADSYNEQFF. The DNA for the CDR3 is TGTGCCAGCAGCGTAGCCCCCCTAGCGGACTCCTACAATGAGCAGTTCTTC.

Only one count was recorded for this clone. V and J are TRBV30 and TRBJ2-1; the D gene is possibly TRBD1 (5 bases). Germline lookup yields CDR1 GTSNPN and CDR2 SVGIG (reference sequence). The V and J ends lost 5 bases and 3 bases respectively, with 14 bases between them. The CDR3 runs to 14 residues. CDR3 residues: CAWGQGSLYNEQFF. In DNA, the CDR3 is TGTGCCTGGGGCCAGGGCAGTCTCTACAATGAGCAGTTCTTC.

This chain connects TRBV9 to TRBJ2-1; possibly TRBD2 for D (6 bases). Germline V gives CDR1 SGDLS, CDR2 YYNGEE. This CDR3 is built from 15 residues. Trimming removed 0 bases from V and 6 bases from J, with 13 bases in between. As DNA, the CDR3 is TGTGCCAGCAGCGTAGTTGGGGGAGGAGTCAATGAGCAGTTCTTC. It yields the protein CASSVVGGGVNEQFF.